This entry is about one TCR beta chain. Antigen specificity is unknown. Profiled with immunoSEQ multiplex PCR; TCRdb holds only in-frame clones, not every one. The sample shows about 110,000 clones, about 89% of them seen only once. The CDR3 consists of 14 residues. From germline, CDR1 is SGHVS and CDR2 FNYEAQ. Trimming took 0 bases from V and 7 from J, leaving 10 bases between them. These data come from a study of T cell responses to AZD1222 COVID-19 vaccine. At the level of the study: Researchers grouped second doses given at about 4 or about 12 weeks into one pool. Study findings and constraints: Along spike, vaccine-associated CD4 TCRs were found throughout, with dominance at 160-218 and 743-854. It should be noted that donors were predominantly white British and more often female, and clonal diversity was possibly underestimated. Only a handful of people who got AZD1222 tested seropositive at baseline.

The receptor was derived from an adult in good health. This specimen consisted of peripheral blood, obtained on day 0 of AZD1222 vaccination. The chain combines TRBV7-6 with TRBJ2-1; D call uncertain. The CDR3 DNA is TGTGCCAGCAGCTTAGCCGAGACAATAAATGAGCAGTTCTTC. Amino acid sequence: CASSLAETINEQFF.